This entry lists 29 T cell receptor beta chains sequenced from one sample in a study of T cell responses to AZD1222 COVID-19 vaccine. Profiled with immunoSEQ multiplex PCR; TCRdb holds only in-frame clones, not every one. This table has 150,000 to 190,000 clones, about nine tenths appearing once. Sample: peripheral blood, taken on day 0 of AZD1222 vaccination. These TCRs come from an adult in good health.

The chain employs TRBV12-3 or TRBV12-4 and TRBJ1-1; D gene uncertain. The V gene lost 6 bases and the J gene lost 5 bases, with 10 bases spanning the gap. The CDR3 extends over 12 amino acids. The CDR3: CASSRGTTEAFF. The CDR3, as DNA: TGTGCCAGCAGCCGGGGTACGACTGAAGCTTTCTTT.

J is TRBJ1-1 and V is TRBV28; D gene uncertain. The CDR3 is 11 amino acids. Germline values: CDR1 MDHEN, CDR2 SYDVKM. Trimming left V 7 bases short and J 4 bases short, with 7 bases between. In DNA, the CDR3 is TGTGCCAGCAAGTTGGGCACTGAAGCTTTCTTT. Residues: CASKLGTEAFF.

This chain links TRBV6-2 or TRBV6-3 with TRBJ2-4; D uncertain. From germline, CDR1 is MNHEY and CDR2 SVGEGT. The length of the CDR3 is 15 residues. The V and J ends lost 4 bases and 2 bases respectively, with 12 bases between them. CDR3 loop: CASSFISGTKNIQYF. For the CDR3, the DNA is TGTGCCAGCAGTTTTATATCAGGTACCAAAAACATTCAGTACTTC.

The chain combines TRBV5-8 with TRBJ1-6; D remains ambiguous. Germline V gene data show CDR1 as SGHTS and CDR2 as YDEGEE. The ends were cut back, 0 bases at V and 5 bases at J, with 9 bases in the middle. CDR3 length equals 15 residues. For the CDR3, the DNA is TGTGCCAGCAGCTTGGACACACGGGATAATTCACCCCTCCACTTT. This encodes CASSLDTRDNSPLHF.

The J gene is TRBJ2-2, the V gene TRBV4-1; no reliable D call. The CDR3 covers 16 residues. Germline assignment: CDR1 MGHRA and CDR2 YSYEKL. Deletions cut 0 bases from V and 1 base from J, with 9 bases between. The CDR3 is CASSQEEGLNTGELFF. CDR3 sequence (DNA): TGCGCCAGCAGCCAAGAGGAAGGTTTGAACACCGGGGAGCTGTTTTTT.

The table lists this clone with a count of one. V usage is TRBV11-2 and J usage is TRBJ1-5; TRBD1 aligns across 10 bases. Germline values: CDR1 SGHAT, CDR2 FQNNGV. The CDR3 runs to 17 residues. V dropped 4 bases and J dropped 2; count of bases not matched to a gene: 8. CDR3 nucleotide sequence: TGTGCCAGCAGCTCGTACACCGGGACAGGGGGCAATCAGCCCCAGCATTTT. Protein: CASSSYTGTGGNQPQHF.

This chain joins TRBV19 and TRBJ2-7; 11 bases agree with TRBD1. V dropped 5 bases and J dropped 5; count of bases not matched to a gene: 8. There are 15 residues in the CDR3. Germline CDR1 is LNHDA and CDR2 is SQIVND (reference sequence). The CDR3 DNA is TGTGCCAGTAGTGTAGCGAGGACAGGGGGCGACGAGCAGTACTTC. Translation: CASSVARTGGDEQYF.

This chain uses TRBV4-2 with TRBJ2-3; unclear D gene. V dropped 1 base and J dropped 2 bases, with 7 bases sitting between them. Per the germline V gene, CDR1 is LGHNA and CDR2 is YNFKEQ. The length of the CDR3 is 14 residues. The CDR3 nucleotides are TGTGCCAGCAGCCAAGGACGGCACACAGATACGCAGTATTTT. Translated: CASSQGRHTDTQYF.

V and J are TRBV28 and TRBJ2-7; 15 nucleotides line up with TRBD2. Germline V gives CDR1 MDHEN, CDR2 SYDVKM. V lost 1 base and J lost 2; bases outside the gene matches: 3. This CDR3 has 17 amino acids. CDR3 in amino acids: CASSLFGLAGGPYEQYF. Written as DNA, the CDR3 is TGTGCCAGCAGTTTATTCGGACTAGCGGGAGGGCCCTACGAGCAGTACTTC.

The gene calls are TRBV4-2 and TRBJ2-3; TRBD1 matches at 8 bases. This CDR3 is 15 amino acids long. The trim removed 8 bases at V and 5 bases at J, leaving 12 bases unmatched. From germline, CDR1 is LGHNA and CDR2 YNFKEQ. Written as DNA, the CDR3 is TGTGCCAGCGGGATGAGGGACAGGTCTCAAGATACGCAGTATTTT. Translation: CASGMRDRSQDTQYF.

The chain uses TRBV5-3 and TRBJ1-4; D is unresolved. TRBV5-3 is an ORF; its function is uncertain. The CDR3 runs 14 residues. Trimming cost V 0 bases and J 6 bases, with 9 bases left between them. The CDR3 sequence: CARSLGVSDEKLFF. CDR3 nucleotide sequence: TGTGCCAGAAGCTTGGGGGTTAGCGATGAAAAACTGTTTTTT.

The chain has TRBV27 and TRBJ2-3; D not certain. Germline CDR1 reads MNHEY; CDR2 reads SMNVEV (reference sequence). This CDR3 has 13 residues. V was clipped by 7 bases and J by 1 base, with 9 bases between them. CDR3 DNA sequence: TGTGCCAGCAAAGCAGCTGGCACAGATACGCAGTATTTT. It yields the protein CASKAAGTDTQYF.

The chain combines TRBV18 with TRBJ2-5; D not resolved. Trimming removed 2 bases from V and 4 bases from J, with 14 bases in between. This CDR3 is built from 15 residues. The germline CDR1 and CDR2 sequences are KGHSH and LQKENI. CDR3 bases: TGTGCCAGCTCACCATCAGAAGCGCCCCGAGAGACCCAGTACTTC. Its protein is CASSPSEAPRETQYF.

The chain carries TRBV2 and TRBJ2-1; 15 nucleotides align to TRBD2. CDR1 is SNHLY and CDR2 is FYNNEI in the germline V gene. The CDR3 extends over 15 amino acids. The V gene end was trimmed by 5 bases and the J gene end by 10 bases; junction bases not matched to a gene: 6. CDR3 DNA sequence: TGTGCCAGCAGTTTTCGTGGACTAGCGGGAGGGGAGCAGTTCTTC. Protein product: CASSFRGLAGGEQFF.

The V and J genes are TRBV13 and TRBJ2-7; D perhaps matches TRBD2 (5 bases). Trimming cost V 0 bases and J 0 bases, with 9 bases left between them. The length of the CDR3 is 15 residues. Germline lookup yields CDR1 PRHDT and CDR2 FYEKMQ (reference sequence). The CDR3 region has the DNA TGTGCCAGCAGCTTAGGTACGGGAATCTCCTACGAGCAGTACTTC. Its translation: CASSLGTGISYEQYF.

The chain couples TRBV4-1 to TRBJ2-1; perhaps D is TRBD1 or TRBD2 (5 bases each). The germline V gene encodes CDR1 MGHRA and CDR2 YSYEKL. Deletions cut 4 bases from V and 12 bases from J, with 16 bases between. The CDR3 extends over 13 amino acids. The CDR3 DNA reads as TGCGCCAGCAGCCTAAATGGGGGTCGGGCGCAGTTCTTC. Amino acid sequence: CASSLNGGRAQFF.

The chain combines TRBV7-3 with TRBJ2-1; TRBD2 matches at 7 bases. The V and J ends lost 5 bases and 5 bases, in that order; junction bases with no gene match: 3. Looked up from germline, CDR1 is SGHTA and CDR2 is FQGTGA. The CDR3 consists of 13 residues. CDR3 nucleotides: TGTGCCAGCAGCGCCCGGGGGGACAATGAGCAGTTCTTC. This codes for CASSARGDNEQFF. Full variable domain (outside the CDR3, taken from reference TRBV7-3 and TRBJ2-1): GAGVSQTPSNKVTEKGKYVELRCDPISGHTALYWYRQSLGQGPEFLIYFQGTGAADDSGLPNDRFFAVRPEGSVSTLKIQRTERGDSAVYLCASSARGDNEQFFGPGTRLTVL.

V gene TRBV24-1 combines with J gene TRBJ2-3; D perhaps matches TRBD2 (5 bases). Looked up from germline, CDR1 is KGHDR and CDR2 is SFDVKD. This CDR3 has 19 amino acids. V was clipped by 4 bases and J by 1 base, with 23 bases between them. The CDR3 loop reads CATSETTKTGPTGTDTQYF. The DNA for the CDR3 is TGTGCCACCAGTGAGACTACTAAGACGGGTCCAACGGGCACAGATACGCAGTATTTT.

The chain recombines TRBV18 with TRBJ1-5, with 9 bases fitting TRBD1. CDR1 is KGHSH and CDR2 is LQKENI in the germline V gene. This CDR3 spans 15 amino acids. V was pared by 6 bases and J by 1 base, with 4 bases of the junction left unmatched. The CDR3 loop is CASSGTGNSNQPQHF. CDR3 coding DNA: TGTGCCAGCTCCGGGACAGGGAACAGCAATCAGCCCCAGCATTTT.

The rearrangement uses TRBV28 and TRBJ1-5, with D possibly TRBD1 on 5 matching bases. V lost 5 bases and J lost 2, with 13 bases in between. The germline V gene has CDR1 MDHEN and CDR2 SYDVKM. The CDR3 is 15 amino acids. For the CDR3, the DNA is TGTGCCAGCAGTCGGGACCTGATTGGCAATCAGCCCCAGCATTTT. Encoded protein: CASSRDLIGNQPQHF.

V and J are TRBV20-1 and TRBJ2-1; 10 nucleotides line up with TRBD2. CDR3 length: 14 residues. Germline CDR1 DFQATT, CDR2 SNEGSKA (reference sequence). V shed 3 bases, J shed 5 bases, and the junction held 4 bases outside the gene matches. The CDR3 nucleotides are TGCAGTGCTAGTTCCGGACTAGCGGACAATGAGCAGTTCTTC. Translated, it gives CSASSGLADNEQFF.

The rearrangement joins TRBV19 to TRBJ1-2, with D perhaps TRBD1 (6 bases). This CDR3 has 15 amino acids. Germline CDR1 and CDR2: LNHDA and SQIVND (reference sequence). The V end was cut by 5 bases, the J end by 4 bases, with 17 bases between. The CDR3 nucleotides are TGTGCCAGTAGTCCCCTCCGTAGGGACATCTATGGCTACACCTTC. This sequence encodes CASSPLRRDIYGYTF.

The chain recombines TRBV27 with TRBJ2-3; tentative D call: TRBD1 (6 bases). Germline loops: CDR1 MNHEY, CDR2 SMNVEV (reference sequence). The CDR3 is made up of 14 amino acids. V was pared by 3 bases and J by 7 bases, with 14 bases between. In nucleotides, the CDR3 is TGTGCCAGCAGTTTGAGTCACAGGGCGAATACGCAGTATTTT. It translates to CASSLSHRANTQYF.

The V gene is TRBV20-1, the J gene TRBJ2-1; perhaps TRBD2 as D (5 bases). Germline V lookup: CDR1 DFQATT, CDR2 SNEGSKA (reference sequence). There are 11 residues in the CDR3. Trimming took off 5 bases at V and 9 bases at J, with 11 bases between the two ends. The CDR3 DNA sequence: TGCAGTGCTGGGGTCGGAGGTGAGCAGTTCTTC. Its protein product is CSAGVGGEQFF.

The V call is TRBV19, the J call TRBJ1-2, with D possibly TRBD1 on 5 matching bases. This CDR3 spans 12 amino acids. The V and J ends lost 9 bases and 4 bases respectively, with 12 bases between them. Germline V gives CDR1 LNHDA, CDR2 SQIVND (reference sequence). In DNA form, the CDR3 reads TGTGCCAGCCACCGGGACCTCTATGGCTACACCTTC. As protein: CASHRDLYGYTF.

V usage is TRBV7-2 and J usage is TRBJ2-7; 10 bases fit TRBD2. J lost 3 bases, V lost 5 bases, and 7 bases had no gene match. CDR1 and CDR2 (germline): SGHTA, FQGNSA. The CDR3 loop spans 15 amino acids. CDR3 sequence reads: CASSEGTSEHYEQYF. The CDR3 bases are TGTGCCAGCAGCGAAGGGACTAGCGAGCACTACGAGCAGTACTTC.

The chain employs TRBV7-2 and TRBJ2-1; no clear D gene. Germline CDR1 reads SGHTA; CDR2 reads FQGNSA. This CDR3 comprises 14 residues. V was shortened by 1 base and J by 8 bases, with 12 bases between the two germline ends. The chain's CDR3 is CASSLVPVRDEQFF. The DNA of the CDR3 is TGTGCCAGCAGCTTAGTTCCCGTCAGAGATGAGCAGTTCTTC. Supplemented by reference TRBV7-2 and TRBJ2-1, the full variable domain reads GAGVSQSPSNKVTEKGKDVELRCDPISGHTALYWYRQSLGQGLEFLIYFQGNSAPDKSGLPSDRFSAERTGGSVSTLTIQRTQQEDSAVYLCASSLVPVRDEQFFGPGTRLTVL.

The chain uses TRBV10-3 and TRBJ2-1; 8 bases are a match to TRBD1. The ends lost 0 bases at V and 9 bases at J; junction bases unmatched: 7. Germline CDR1 ENHRY, CDR2 SYGVKD. CDR3 length: 15 amino acids. CDR3 nucleotides: TGTGCCATCAGTGAGTCATGGACAGGGATAGGTGAGCAGTTCTTC. Protein: CAISESWTGIGEQFF.

The V call is TRBV7-2, the J call TRBJ2-7, with a weak D call TRBD1 (5 bases). The CDR3 has 12 residues. Germline assignment: CDR1 SGHTA and CDR2 FQGNSA. Trimming pared 3 bases from V and 4 bases from J, leaving 7 bases between. CDR3 nucleotides: TGTGCCAGCAGCTTCCCAGGGTACGAGCAGTACTTC. Its protein is CASSFPGYEQYF.